This T cell receptor (beta chain) was captured in a study of CD8 T cells in Susac syndrome. In germline, CDR1 is SEHNR, CDR2 FQNEAQ (reference sequence). CDR3 length: 12 amino acids. V lost 1 base and J lost 10; bases outside the gene matches: 1. Random hexamers were used to reverse transcribe 0.5 to 1 ug of RNA. immunoSEQ multiplex PCR amplified TCR beta CDR3 across 54 Vbeta, 13 Jbeta. MiXCR was run by TCRdb on the immunoSEQ multiplex PCR reads, yielding one entry per CDR3 protein. Counted here are around 270,000 distinct CDR3 sequences, over 75% occurring once; the ten biggest clones make up around 0.18%. Sequencing of TCR beta was performed on blood CD8+ and CD4+ T cells.

The source material was CD8+ T cells from PBMCs. The receptor comes from a human donor with multiple sclerosis. The chain joins TRBV7-9 to TRBJ1-5, with 7 bases aligning to TRBD1. The CDR3 sequence is CASSLGTGPQHF. In nucleotides, the CDR3 is TGTGCCAGCAGCTTAGGGACAGGACCCCAGCATTTT.